These 29 T cell receptor beta chains share one sample of origin, sequenced in a study of CD8+ T cells in alopecia areata (dated by TCRdb to 2016 to 2019). The library was prepared using the immunoSEQ multiplex PCR assay. For TCR sequencing, RNA was extracted from every sample and reverse transcribed into cDNA to serve as template. The table comes from immuneACCESS by way of TCRdb, which keeps in-frame sequences with V and J called. Part of the clones is missing from these tables; in studies checked, under half for an unresolved V gene and the rest for unknown reasons. This sample gives 120,000 or so clones in total; 35% to 40% of them show up just once. The top ten constitute 3% to 3.5% of the sample. Sequencing input: CD4+ T cells sorted from blood. These receptors were obtained from a human donor with alopecia areata.

This chain connects TRBV11-2 to TRBJ2-3; D is possibly TRBD2 (6 bases). CDR3 length: 15 amino acids. Between the trimmed V and J ends, which lost 3 bases and 5 bases, there was a span of 15 bases. CDR1 and CDR2 from the germline V gene are SGHAT and FQNNGV. CDR3 nucleotides: TGTGCCAGCAGCTTTACCAGCGGAGGGAGAGATACGCAGTATTTT. Translated: CASSFTSGGRDTQYF.

This chain joins TRBV9 and TRBJ2-7; D perhaps matches TRBD2 (5 bases). Germline V lookup: CDR1 SGDLS, CDR2 YYNGEE. Trimming pared 2 bases from V and 5 bases from J, leaving 11 bases between. The length of the CDR3 is 13 residues. The CDR3 protein is CASSVPEADEQYF. The DNA of the CDR3 is TGTGCCAGCAGCGTCCCAGAAGCGGACGAGCAGTACTTC.

This chain connects TRBV5-1 to TRBJ2-3; D remains unclear. V was shortened by 0 bases and J by 2 bases, with 10 bases between the two germline ends. Germline V gene lookup returns CDR1 SGHRS and CDR2 YFSETQ. The CDR3 is 15 residues long. Here the CDR3 DNA reads TGCGCCAGCAGCTTGGGGTCGCCCACCACAGATACGCAGTATTTT. Translated: CASSLGSPTTDTQYF.

This clone occurred a few times. The rearrangement joins TRBV30 to TRBJ2-7, with D perhaps matching TRBD1 (5 bases). The germline gives CDR1 GTSNPN, CDR2 SVGIG (reference sequence). CDR3 size: 14 residues. V dropped 0 bases and J dropped 0 bases, with 9 bases sitting between them. The CDR3 DNA follows: TGTGCCTGGAGTGTTGGGCAGGGCTCCTACGAGCAGTACTTC. Translated: CAWSVGQGSYEQYF. Drawing the rest from reference TRBV30 and TRBJ2-7, the complete variable domain is SQTIHQWPATLVQPVGSPLSLECTVEGTSNPNLYWYRQAAGRGLQLLFYSVGIGQISSEVPQNLSASRPQDRQFILSSKKLLLSDSGFYLCAWSVGQGSYEQYFGPGTRLTVT.

The chain links TRBV5-1 to TRBJ1-2; tentatively, D is TRBD1 (5 bases). The germline V and J ends were trimmed by 4 bases and 5 bases, with 12 bases remaining between them. Germline CDR1 reads SGHRS; CDR2 reads YFSETQ. The CDR3 sequence is 13 residues long. The CDR3 coding sequence is TGCGCCAGCAGCCGGGGGTCAGCGTATGGCTACACCTTC. Translated, it gives CASSRGSAYGYTF.

As regards this clone: Because the CDR3's place on the DNA is in doubt, the DNA is left out and the CDR3 is given as listed by TCRdb. The rearrangement links TRBV5-6 to TRBJ2-3; the table's D gene call, TRBD2, was not cross checked with the DNA. Germline-derived CDR1 and CDR2 are SGHDT and YYEEEE. Counting both end residues, the CDR3 totals 12 amino acids. The CDR3 sequence: CASSEGPLQRDF.

This chain links TRBV27 with TRBJ2-5; D call uncertain. Germline loops: CDR1 MNHEY, CDR2 SMNVEV (reference sequence). CDR3 size: 12 residues. The V end was cut by 11 bases, the J end by 9 bases, with 19 bases between. CDR3 DNA: TGTGCCGGCAACGGACGTCAGAGACCCCAGTACTTC. This gives the protein CAGNGRQRPQYF.

This clone was observed a handful of times. The CDR3 loop reads CSVASGLAGGYEQYF. The DNA of the CDR3 is TGCAGCGTTGCTTCTGGGCTAGCGGGAGGCTACGAGCAGTACTTC. J is TRBJ2-7 and V is TRBV29-1; 11 bases fit TRBD2. Germline V gene lookup returns CDR1 SQVTM and CDR2 ANQGSEA. Trimming cost V 4 bases and J 3 bases; bases outside gene matches: 8. CDR3 size: 15 residues.

The V and J genes are TRBV2 and TRBJ2-5, with 8 bases identical to TRBD2. This CDR3 region has 13 residues. Germline V lookup: CDR1 SNHLY, CDR2 FYNNEI. With 5 bases clipped from V and 4 bases from J, the junction kept 3 bases outside the gene matches. CDR3 in amino acids: CASSREGRETQYF. The CDR3 nucleotides are TGTGCCAGCAGTCGGGAGGGCCGAGAGACCCAGTACTTC. The complete variable domain, with remaining parts taken from reference TRBV2 and TRBJ2-5, reads EPEVTQTPSHQVTQMGQEVILRCVPISNHLYFYWYRQILGQKVEFLVSFYNNEISEKSEIFDDQFSVERPDGSNFTLKIRSTKLEDSAMYFCASSREGRETQYFGPGTRLLVL.

The chain joins TRBV30 to TRBJ2-2, with 9 bases matching TRBD1. The CDR3 runs 13 residues. Unmatched junction bases numbered 5, after V lost 5 bases and J lost 7 bases. Per germline, CDR1 GTSNPN and CDR2 SVGIG (reference sequence). This CDR3 reads CAWRGQGIGELFF. Written as DNA, the CDR3 is TGTGCCTGGCGGGGACAGGGCATCGGGGAGCTGTTTTTT.

This clone has more than one count but fewer than ten. V is TRBV29-1 and J is TRBJ2-4, with D possibly being TRBD1 or TRBD2 (5 bases each). The CDR3 loop spans 13 amino acids. Germline V gives CDR1 SQVTM, CDR2 ANQGSEA. Trimming stripped 5 bases from V and 1 base from J, with 9 bases between. The CDR3 loop is CSVLEGAKNIQYF. The CDR3 nucleotides read TGCAGCGTTCTAGAGGGGGCCAAAAACATTCAGTACTTC. Full variable domain (outside the CDR3, taken from reference TRBV29-1 and TRBJ2-4): SAVISQKPSRDICQRGTSLTIQCQVDSQVTMMFWYRQQPGQSLTLIATANQGSEATYESGFVIDKFPISRPNLTFSTLTVSNMSPEDSSIYLCSVLEGAKNIQYFGAGTRLSVL.

V gene TRBV5-1 combines with J gene TRBJ2-6; D uncertain. V shed 2 bases and J shed 0 bases, with 9 bases lying between them. Germline V gene sequence: CDR1 SGHRS, CDR2 YFSETQ. The length of the CDR3 is 16 residues. CDR3 bases: TGCGCCAGCAGCTTAGACGGTCCCTCTGGGGCCAACGTCCTGACTTTC. Its translation is CASSLDGPSGANVLTF.

This clone turned up a few times. The chain recombines TRBV11-2 with TRBJ1-1, with TRBD1 matching 9 bases. The CDR3 has 16 amino acids. Germline V gene sequence: CDR1 SGHAT, CDR2 FQNNGV. V lost 5 bases to trimming and J lost 3 bases; unmatched junction nucleotides: 10. The CDR3 loop reads CASSLTGGVSDTEAFF. The CDR3 DNA reads as TGTGCCAGCAGCCTTACAGGGGGCGTATCGGACACTGAAGCTTTCTTT.

CDR3 sequence (DNA): TGTGCCAGCATTGGGACAGGGACCTACGAGCAGTACTTC. Protein product: CASIGTGTYEQYF. The gene calls are TRBV2 and TRBJ2-7; TRBD1 matches at 9 bases. The CDR3 contains 13 residues. After removal of 7 bases from V and 2 bases from J, the junction contained 3 bases not matched to a gene. CDR1 and CDR2 (germline): SNHLY, FYNNEI.

The chain combines TRBV7-2 with TRBJ1-2; TRBD1 might be the D (6 bases). Germline values: CDR1 SGHTA, CDR2 FQGNSA. The CDR3 sequence is 13 residues long. Trimming removed 5 bases from V and 6 bases from J, with 13 bases in between. DNA for the CDR3: TGTGCCAGCAGCCCACAGGGAAGAGATGGCTACACCTTC. It yields the protein CASSPQGRDGYTF.

In this sample, this clone turned up many times. The conserved phenylalanine or tryptophan normally closing the CDR3 is absent here, so this likely arose from a read error. The DNA is omitted, as the CDR3 cannot be located on it reliably, and the CDR3 follows TCRdb's listing. The chain couples TRBV21-1 to TRBJ2-7. TRBV21-1 is listed as a pseudogene. A total of 11 residues make up the CDR3, ends included. CDR3 amino acids: CASSRRDDTKS.

The chain carries TRBV20-1 and TRBJ2-5; the D call may be TRBD1 or TRBD2 (5 bases each). Germline CDR1 reads DFQATT; CDR2 reads SNEGSKA (reference sequence). The CDR3 has 11 residues. Trimming pared 3 bases from V and 7 bases from J, leaving 9 bases between. The CDR3 loop is CSASGDGTQYF. The CDR3 DNA follows: TGCAGTGCTAGTGGGGACGGGACCCAGTACTTC.

The V call is TRBV27, the J call TRBJ1-2; TRBD1 might be the D (5 bases). Trimming took 3 bases from V and 2 from J, leaving 7 bases between them. This CDR3 is 13 amino acids long. Germline V gene lookup returns CDR1 MNHEY and CDR2 SMNVEV (reference sequence). CDR3 amino acids: CASSFRTNYGYTF. In nucleotides, the CDR3 is TGTGCCAGCAGTTTTCGGACAAACTATGGCTACACCTTC.

This chain uses TRBV9 with TRBJ2-1; a weak D match, TRBD1 (5 bases). The CDR3 covers 14 residues. CDR1 SGDLS and CDR2 YYNGEE come from the germline V gene. The V gene lost 4 bases and the J gene lost 5 bases, with 13 bases spanning the gap. CDR3 DNA: TGTGCCAGCAGCTCCCAAGTAGGGGACAATGAGCAGTTCTTC. Residues: CASSSQVGDNEQFF.

This clone was observed a handful of times. This sequence joins TRBV7-9 and TRBJ2-3, with D possibly called TRBD1 or TRBD2 (6 bases each). CDR1 and CDR2 from the germline V gene are SEHNR and FQNEAQ (reference sequence). V shed 6 bases and J shed 3 bases, with 25 bases lying between them. This CDR3 has 18 residues. CDR3 sequence (DNA): TGTGCCAGCAGTCAGCGCCCTTGGGGGGCGAGGGCGACAGATACGCAGTATTTT. This translates into CASSQRPWGARATDTQYF.

This clone was counted a few times. The chain combines TRBV2 with TRBJ2-7, with D hard to call. CDR3 size: 14 residues. Germline CDR1 and CDR2: SNHLY and FYNNEI. Trimming shortened V by 7 bases and J by 0 bases, and 13 bases separated the two germline ends. The CDR3 reads CASTARVSSYEQYF. As DNA, the CDR3 is TGTGCCAGCACCGCTCGGGTTAGCTCCTACGAGCAGTACTTC.

This chain links TRBV20-1 with TRBJ1-2, with 7 bases lining up with TRBD1. CDR3 length: 11 residues. Germline CDR1 reads DFQATT; CDR2 reads SNEGSKA (reference sequence). The CDR3 loop is CSIDRVYGYTF. The CDR3 coding sequence is TGCAGCATCGACAGGGTTTATGGCTACACCTTC.

This sequence joins TRBV7-2 and TRBJ2-7, with TRBD2 identical over 12 bases. Trimming cost V 0 bases and J 1 base; bases outside gene matches: 4. Germline V CDR1 and CDR2: SGHTA, FQGNSA. The CDR3 runs 17 residues. CDR3: CASSLALGTSGSYEQYF. Written as DNA, the CDR3 is TGTGCCAGCAGCTTAGCCCTGGGGACTAGCGGGTCCTACGAGCAGTACTTC.

The chain is built from TRBV7-2 and TRBJ1-2; 9 bases are shared with TRBD1. The V gene's germline CDR1 is SGHTA and CDR2 FQGNSA. The CDR3 length is 13 residues. The V and J ends lost 5 bases and 8 bases, in that order; junction bases with no gene match: 6. CDR3 amino acids: CASSQDRGGGYTF. As DNA, the CDR3 is TGTGCCAGCAGCCAGGACAGGGGAGGAGGCTACACCTTC.

This clone occurred a few times. The chain has TRBV4-1 and TRBJ2-5; 7 bases agree with TRBD1. The J segment lost 2 bases and the V segment lost 1 base, leaving 4 bases of the junction unmatched. CDR1 and CDR2 (germline): MGHRA, YSYEKL. The CDR3 contains 15 residues. DNA for the CDR3: TGCGCCAGCAGCCAAGTCAAGACAGGGCAAGAGACCCAGTACTTC. This encodes CASSQVKTGQETQYF.

This clone has only a few counts. This rearrangement joins TRBV23-1 to TRBJ1-2; no clear D. TRBV23-1 is an open reading frame, and its role is uncertain. This CDR3 comprises 13 residues. Deletions cut 6 bases from V and 8 bases from J, with 16 bases between. In DNA, the CDR3 is TGCGCCAGCAGGAAAGTCCCCGAAAAAGGCTACACCTTC. It is translated as CASRKVPEKGYTF.

The chain combines TRBV19 with TRBJ2-6, with 12 bases lining up with TRBD1. The CDR3 sequence is 15 residues long. In germline, CDR1 is LNHDA, CDR2 SQIVND (reference sequence). Germline trimming cut 11 bases from V and 4 bases from J; bases unmatched to any gene: 6. CDR3 nucleotide sequence: TGTGCCGCGGGACAGGGGGCTACCGGGGCCAACGTCCTGACTTTC. Its protein product is CAAGQGATGANVLTF.

The chain employs TRBV29-1 and TRBJ2-7; 8 bases fit TRBD1. There are 12 residues in the CDR3. Per germline, CDR1 SQVTM and CDR2 ANQGSEA. The V and J ends lost 6 bases and 3 bases, in that order; junction bases with no gene match: 4. This CDR3 reads CSVAGTGYEQYF. CDR3 bases: TGCAGCGTAGCAGGGACAGGCTACGAGCAGTACTTC.

This clone was counted only a few times. The chain recombines TRBV29-1 with TRBJ1-1, with TRBD1 as a possible D gene (5 bases). The CDR3 runs to 13 residues. The ends were cut back, 5 bases at V and 6 bases at J, with 16 bases in the middle. Germline V CDR1 and CDR2: SQVTM, ANQGSEA. CDR3 sequence (DNA): TGCAGCGTTCAAAGGCAGGGTATGTCTGAAGCTTTCTTT. The encoded protein is CSVQRQGMSEAFF.